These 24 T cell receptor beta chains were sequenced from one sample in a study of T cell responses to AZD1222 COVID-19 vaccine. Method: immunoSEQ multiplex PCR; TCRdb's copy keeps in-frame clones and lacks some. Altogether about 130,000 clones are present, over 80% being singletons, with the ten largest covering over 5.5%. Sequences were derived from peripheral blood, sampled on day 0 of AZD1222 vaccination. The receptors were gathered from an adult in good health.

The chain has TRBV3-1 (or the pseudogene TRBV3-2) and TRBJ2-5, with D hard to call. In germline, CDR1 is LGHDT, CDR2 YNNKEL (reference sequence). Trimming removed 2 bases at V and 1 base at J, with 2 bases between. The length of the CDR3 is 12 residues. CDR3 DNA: TGTGCCAGCAGCCAACCCCAAGAGACCCAGTACTTC. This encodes CASSQPQETQYF.

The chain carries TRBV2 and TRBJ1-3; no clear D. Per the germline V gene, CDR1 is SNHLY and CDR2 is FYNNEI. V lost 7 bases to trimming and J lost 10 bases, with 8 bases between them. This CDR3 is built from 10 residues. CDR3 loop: CASIGGTIYF. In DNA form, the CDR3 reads TGTGCCAGCATAGGAGGGACCATATATTTT.

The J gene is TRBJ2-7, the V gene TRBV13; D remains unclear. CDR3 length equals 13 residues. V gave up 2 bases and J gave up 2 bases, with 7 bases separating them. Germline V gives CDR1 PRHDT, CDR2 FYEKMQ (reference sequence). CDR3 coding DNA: TGTGCCAGCAGCTTAATTGGCACCTACGAGCAGTACTTC. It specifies CASSLIGTYEQYF.

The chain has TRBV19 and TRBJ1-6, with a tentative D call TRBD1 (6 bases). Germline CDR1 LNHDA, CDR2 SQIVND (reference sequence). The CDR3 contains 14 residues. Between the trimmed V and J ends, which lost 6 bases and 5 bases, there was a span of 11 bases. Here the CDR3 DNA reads TGTGCCAGTAGCGACCGGGGGCATAATTCACCCCTCCACTTT. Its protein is CASSDRGHNSPLHF.

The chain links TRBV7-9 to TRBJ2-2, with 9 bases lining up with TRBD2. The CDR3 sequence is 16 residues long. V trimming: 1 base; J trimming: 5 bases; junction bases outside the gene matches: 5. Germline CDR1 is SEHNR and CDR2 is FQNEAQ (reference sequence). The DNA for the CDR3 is TGTGCCAGCAGCTTAGTCTCTAGCGGGAAGACCGGGGAGCTGTTTTTT. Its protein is CASSLVSSGKTGELFF.

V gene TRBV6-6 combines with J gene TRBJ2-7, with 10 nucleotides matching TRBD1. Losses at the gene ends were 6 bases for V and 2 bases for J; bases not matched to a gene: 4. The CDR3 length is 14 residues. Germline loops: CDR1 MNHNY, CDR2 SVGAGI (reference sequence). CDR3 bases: TGTGCCAGCAGGCGGGGACAGGGGACCTACGAGCAGTACTTC. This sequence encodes CASRRGQGTYEQYF.

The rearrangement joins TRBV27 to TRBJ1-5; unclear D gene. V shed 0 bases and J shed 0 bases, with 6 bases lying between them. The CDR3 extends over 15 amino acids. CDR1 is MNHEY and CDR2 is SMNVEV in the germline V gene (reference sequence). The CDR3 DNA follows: TGTGCCAGCAGTTTATCACAGAATAGCAATCAGCCCCAGCATTTT. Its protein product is CASSLSQNSNQPQHF.

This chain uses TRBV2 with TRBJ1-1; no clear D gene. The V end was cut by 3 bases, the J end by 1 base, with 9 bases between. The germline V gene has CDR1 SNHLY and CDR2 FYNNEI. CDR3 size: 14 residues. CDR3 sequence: CASSEYRGNTEAFF. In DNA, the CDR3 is TGTGCCAGCAGTGAGTACCGCGGGAACACTGAAGCTTTCTTT.

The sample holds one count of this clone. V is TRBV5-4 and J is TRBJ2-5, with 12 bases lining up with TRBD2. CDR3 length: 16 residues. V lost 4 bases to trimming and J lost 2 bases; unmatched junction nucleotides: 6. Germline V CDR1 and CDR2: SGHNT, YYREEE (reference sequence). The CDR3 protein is CASSISSGGGQETQYF. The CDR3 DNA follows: TGTGCCAGCAGCATTTCTAGCGGGGGGGGGCAAGAGACCCAGTACTTC.

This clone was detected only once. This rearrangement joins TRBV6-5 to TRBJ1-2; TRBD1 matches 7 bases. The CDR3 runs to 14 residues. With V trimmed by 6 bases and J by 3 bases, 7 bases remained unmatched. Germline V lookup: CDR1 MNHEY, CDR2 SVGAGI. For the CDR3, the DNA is TGTGCCAGCAGAGCGCCAGGGGGAGACTATGGCTACACCTTC. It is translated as CASRAPGGDYGYTF.

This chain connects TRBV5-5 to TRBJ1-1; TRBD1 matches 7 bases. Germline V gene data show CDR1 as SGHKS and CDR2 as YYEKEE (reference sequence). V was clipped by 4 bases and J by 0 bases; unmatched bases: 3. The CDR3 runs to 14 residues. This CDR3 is CASSQGGLNTEAFF. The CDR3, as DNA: TGTGCCAGCAGCCAAGGGGGCCTGAACACTGAAGCTTTCTTT.

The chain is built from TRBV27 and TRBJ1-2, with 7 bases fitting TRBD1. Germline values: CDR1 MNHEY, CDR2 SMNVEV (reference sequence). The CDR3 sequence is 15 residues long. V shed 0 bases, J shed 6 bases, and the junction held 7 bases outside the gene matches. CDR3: CASSLSRGGANGYTF. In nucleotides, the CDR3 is TGTGCCAGCAGTTTATCCCGAGGGGGCGCGAATGGCTACACCTTC.

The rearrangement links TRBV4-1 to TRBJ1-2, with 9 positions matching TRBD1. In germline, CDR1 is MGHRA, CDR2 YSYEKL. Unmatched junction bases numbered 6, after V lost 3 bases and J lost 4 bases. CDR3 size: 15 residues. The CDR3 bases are TGCGCCAGCAGCCACGAAGACAGGGGGGGCTATGGCTACACCTTC. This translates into CASSHEDRGGYGYTF.

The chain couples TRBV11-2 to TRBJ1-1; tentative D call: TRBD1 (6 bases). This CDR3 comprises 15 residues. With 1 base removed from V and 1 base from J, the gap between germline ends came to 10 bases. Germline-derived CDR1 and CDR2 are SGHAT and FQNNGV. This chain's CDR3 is CASSLVGGQNTEAFF. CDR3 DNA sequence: TGTGCCAGCAGCTTAGTTGGGGGCCAGAACACTGAAGCTTTCTTT.

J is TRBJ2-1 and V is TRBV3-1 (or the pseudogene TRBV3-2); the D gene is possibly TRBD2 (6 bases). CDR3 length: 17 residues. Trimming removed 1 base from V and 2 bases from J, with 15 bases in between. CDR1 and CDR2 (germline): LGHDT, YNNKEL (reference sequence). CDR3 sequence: CASSQVRAREAYNEQFF. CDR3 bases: TGTGCCAGCAGCCAAGTAAGGGCCAGGGAGGCCTACAATGAGCAGTTCTTC.

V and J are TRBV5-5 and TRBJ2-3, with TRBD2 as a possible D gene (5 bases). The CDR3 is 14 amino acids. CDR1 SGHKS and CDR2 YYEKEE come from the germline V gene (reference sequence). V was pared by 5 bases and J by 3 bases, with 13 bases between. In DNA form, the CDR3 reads TGTGCCAGCAGTTCGGAGCGGAGGACAGATACGCAGTATTTT. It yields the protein CASSSERRTDTQYF. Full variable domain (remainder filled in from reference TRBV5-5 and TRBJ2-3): DAGVTQSPTHLIKTRGQQVTLRCSPISGHKSVSWYQQVLGQGPQFIFQYYEKEERGRGNFPDRFSARQFPNYSSELNVNALLLGDSALYLCASSSERRTDTQYFGPGTRLTVL.

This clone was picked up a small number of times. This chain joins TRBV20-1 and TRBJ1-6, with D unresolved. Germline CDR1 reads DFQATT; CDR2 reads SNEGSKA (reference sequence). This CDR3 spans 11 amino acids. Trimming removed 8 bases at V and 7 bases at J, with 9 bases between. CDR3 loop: CSPRENSPLHF. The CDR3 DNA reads TGCAGTCCGAGGGAGAATTCACCCCTCCACTTT.

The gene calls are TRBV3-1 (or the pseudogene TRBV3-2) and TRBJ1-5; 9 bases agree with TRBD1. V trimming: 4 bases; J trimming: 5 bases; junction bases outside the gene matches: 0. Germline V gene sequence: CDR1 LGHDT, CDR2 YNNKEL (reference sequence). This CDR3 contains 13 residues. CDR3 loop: CASSRQGDQPQHF. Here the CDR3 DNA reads TGTGCCAGCAGCCGACAGGGGGATCAGCCCCAGCATTTT.

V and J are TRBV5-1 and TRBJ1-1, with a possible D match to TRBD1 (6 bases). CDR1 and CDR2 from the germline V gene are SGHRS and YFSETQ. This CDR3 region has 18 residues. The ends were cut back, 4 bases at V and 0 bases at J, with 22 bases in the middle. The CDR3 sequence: CASSQNMGRQGMNTEAFF. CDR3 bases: TGCGCCAGCAGCCAAAATATGGGCAGGCAGGGGATGAACACTGAAGCTTTCTTT. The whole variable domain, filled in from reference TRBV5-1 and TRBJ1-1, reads KAGVTQTPRYLIKTRGQQVTLSCSPISGHRSVSWYQQTPGQGLQFLFEYFSETQRNKGNFPGRFSGRQFSNSRSEMNVSTLELGDSALYLCASSQNMGRQGMNTEAFFGQGTRLTVV.

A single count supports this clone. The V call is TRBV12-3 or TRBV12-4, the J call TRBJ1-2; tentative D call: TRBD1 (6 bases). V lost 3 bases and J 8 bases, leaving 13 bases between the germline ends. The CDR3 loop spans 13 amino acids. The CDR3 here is CASSLGGGRGYTF. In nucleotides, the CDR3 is TGTGCCAGCAGTTTGGGAGGGGGGCGAGGCTACACCTTC.

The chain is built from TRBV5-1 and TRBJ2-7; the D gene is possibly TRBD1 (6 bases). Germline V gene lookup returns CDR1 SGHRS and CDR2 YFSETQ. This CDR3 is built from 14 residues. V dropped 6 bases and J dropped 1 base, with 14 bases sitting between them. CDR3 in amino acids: CASNQGGVSYEQYF. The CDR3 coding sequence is TGCGCCAGCAACCAAGGGGGTGTATCCTACGAGCAGTACTTC.

The CDR3 reads CASSLGPGLAGGELFF. The DNA for the CDR3 is TGTGCCAGCAGCTTAGGCCCGGGACTAGCGGGCGGGGAGCTGTTTTTT. The chain has TRBV11-2 and TRBJ2-2, with 12 bases fitting TRBD2. CDR3 length: 16 amino acids. Germline CDR1 reads SGHAT; CDR2 reads FQNNGV. Unmatched junction bases numbered 4, after V lost 1 base and J lost 7 bases.

The CDR3 nucleotides read TGTGCTAGTGAACGGCAGCCGAATGAAAAACTGTTTTTT. Amino acids: CASERQPNEKLFF. The gene calls are TRBV12-5 and TRBJ1-4, with D uncertain. The CDR3 is 13 amino acids. The ends were cut back, 7 bases at V and 5 bases at J, with 11 bases in the middle. The germline CDR1 and CDR2 sequences are LGHNT and FRNRAP.

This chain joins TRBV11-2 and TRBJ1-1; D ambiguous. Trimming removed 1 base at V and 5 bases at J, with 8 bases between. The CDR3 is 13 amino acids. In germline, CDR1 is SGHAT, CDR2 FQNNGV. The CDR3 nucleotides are TGTGCCAGCAGCTTAGTTCAGTGGACTGAAGCTTTCTTT. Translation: CASSLVQWTEAFF.